The rows below give T cell receptor beta chains drawn from one sample of a study of OX40 agonist ivuxolimab in advanced cancers. Method: immunoSEQ multiplex PCR; TCRdb's copy keeps in-frame clones and lacks some. The sample has some 73,000 clones; approximately 86% are singletons. The starting material was CD4+ or CD8+ T cells sorted from blood, obtained in a trial of the OX40 agonist ivuxolimab. The source of these receptors is an adult with an advanced solid tumor such as melanoma, head and neck, liver or kidney cancer. The CDR3 runs from the conserved cysteine through the conserved F or W. A D gene is named only where the DNA matches it firmly. Where a row states a size, it is once, few, many or the class of an expanded clone; other rows omit it.

cdr3_aa cdr3_nt d_call v_call cdr3_length clone_size j_call
CASSQGDRDIHEQYF TGCGCCAGCAGCCAGGGTGACAGGGATATCCACGAGCAGTACTTC TRBD1 TRBV4-1 15 NA TRBJ2-7
CAISESMPGTYGYTF TGTGCCATCAGTGAGTCGATGCCTGGAACCTATGGCTACACCTTC NA TRBV10-3 15 NA TRBJ1-2
CASRTGIGSGYTF TGTGCCAGCCGGACGGGGATCGGGTCGGGCTACACCTTC NA TRBV2 13 few TRBJ1-2
CASSPLTGTNTEAFF TGTGCCAGCAGCCCACTGACAGGAACGAACACTGAAGCTTTCTTT NA TRBV5-6 15 few TRBJ1-1
CSALDRGWFYGYTF TGCAGCGCCTTGGACAGGGGGTGGTTCTATGGCTACACCTTC TRBD1 TRBV29-1 14 NA TRBJ1-2
CATQGEDRYGETQYF TGTGCCACCCAGGGGGAAGATCGTTATGGAGAGACCCAGTACTTC TRBD1 TRBV10-3 15 NA TRBJ2-5
CASSQGLAGGFTDTQYF TGCGCCAGCAGCCAAGGACTAGCGGGGGGTTTCACAGATACGCAGTATTTT TRBD2 TRBV4-3 17 NA TRBJ2-3
CASRRDSNTGELFF TGTGCCAGCAGACGGGACAGCAACACCGGGGAGCTGTTTTTT TRBD1 TRBV7-9 14 NA TRBJ2-2
CASSSQPNTEAFF TGCGCCAGCAGCTCTCAACCGAACACTGAAGCTTTCTTT NA TRBV4-1 13 few TRBJ1-1
CASSETDLYNSPLHF TGTGCCAGCAGTGAGACAGACTTGTATAATTCACCCCTCCACTTT NA TRBV2 15 NA TRBJ1-6